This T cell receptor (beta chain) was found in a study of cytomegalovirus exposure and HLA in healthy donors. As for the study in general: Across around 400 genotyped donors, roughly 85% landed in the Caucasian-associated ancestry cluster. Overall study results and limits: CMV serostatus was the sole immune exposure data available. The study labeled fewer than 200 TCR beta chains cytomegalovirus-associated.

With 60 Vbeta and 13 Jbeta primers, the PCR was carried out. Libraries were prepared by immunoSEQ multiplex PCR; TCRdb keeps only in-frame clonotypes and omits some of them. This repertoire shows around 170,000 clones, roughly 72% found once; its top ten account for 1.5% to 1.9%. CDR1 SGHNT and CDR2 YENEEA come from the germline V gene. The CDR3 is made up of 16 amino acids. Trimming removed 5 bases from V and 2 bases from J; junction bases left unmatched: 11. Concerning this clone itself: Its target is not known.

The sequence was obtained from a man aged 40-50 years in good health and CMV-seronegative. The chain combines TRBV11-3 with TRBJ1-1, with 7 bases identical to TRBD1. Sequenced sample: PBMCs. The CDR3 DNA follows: TGTGCCAGCAGCCTAAACAGGGGAAGCTCCAACACTGAAGCTTTCTTT. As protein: CASSLNRGSSNTEAFF.